Each of the 4 T cell receptor beta chains below was sequenced from the same sample in a study. The bulk TCR libraries came from a modified SMART protocol. Each CDR3 protein gets one entry after TCRdb re-called the 5' RACE reads with MiXCR. Here the sample spans more than 200 distinct CDR3 sequences, roughly 9.3% being singletons. The source material was gluten tetramer+ CD4+ T cells from blood or duodenal biopsy (not recorded which); whether cultured is not recorded, sampled while untreated, on a gluten-free diet, or during gluten challenge (not recorded which). Source of these receptors: a male donor with celiac disease.

This clonotype is labeled medium-sized. V is TRBV7-6 and J is TRBJ1-1; TRBD1 agrees at 7 bases. Germline V gene sequence: CDR1 SGHVS, CDR2 FNYEAQ. The CDR3 covers 13 residues. The ends lost 2 bases at V and 6 bases at J; junction bases unmatched: 3. CDR3 sequence reads: CASSLNRGAEAFF. The CDR3 DNA is TGTGCCAGCAGCTTAAACAGGGGAGCTGAAGCTTTCTTT.

Details on this clonotype: Mismatch with germline at one junction end may stem from a read error. This rearrangement joins TRBV7-2 to TRBJ2-3; D unresolved. CDR3 size: 13 residues. Per germline, CDR1 SGHTA and CDR2 FQGNSA. CDR3 loop: CASSLRATDTLYF. The DNA of the CDR3 is TGTGCCAGCAGCTTACGGGCCACAGATACGCTGTATTTT.

This clonotype is labeled medium-sized. The rearrangement links TRBV6-6 to TRBJ2-1; 9 nucleotides agree with TRBD2. V lost 4 bases and J lost 10; bases outside the gene matches: 5. The CDR3 consists of 13 residues. Germline V lookup: CDR1 MNHNY, CDR2 SVGAGI (reference sequence). Written as DNA, the CDR3 is TGTGCCAGCAGTTTACGTAGCGGGAGCGAGCAGTTCTTC. This gives the protein CASSLRSGSEQFF.

This clonotype is large (0.1 to 1%) in the sample. The chain uses TRBV5-1 and TRBJ2-2, with a weak D call TRBD2 (6 bases). The CDR3 spans 15 residues. The V and J ends lost 2 bases and 3 bases respectively, with 11 bases between them. Germline loops: CDR1 SGHRS, CDR2 YFSETQ. CDR3 sequence (DNA): TGCGCCAGCAGCTTCGGGAGCATGTACACCGGGGAGCTGTTTTTT. This sequence encodes CASSFGSMYTGELFF.